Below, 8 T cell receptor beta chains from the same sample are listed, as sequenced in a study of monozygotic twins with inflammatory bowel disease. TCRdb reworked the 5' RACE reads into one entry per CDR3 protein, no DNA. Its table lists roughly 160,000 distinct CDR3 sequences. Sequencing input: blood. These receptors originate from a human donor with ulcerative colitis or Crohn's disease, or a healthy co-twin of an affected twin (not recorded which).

The CDR3 is CASSSQTDTQYF. The rearrangement uses TRBV7-6 and TRBJ2-3. CDR1 is SGHVS, CDR2 FNYEAQ, per germline. CDR3 size: 12 residues.

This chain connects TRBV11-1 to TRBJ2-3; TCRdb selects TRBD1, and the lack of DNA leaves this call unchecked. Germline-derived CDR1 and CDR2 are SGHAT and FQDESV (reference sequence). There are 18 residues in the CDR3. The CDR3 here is CASSTDRGPSGGTDTQYF.

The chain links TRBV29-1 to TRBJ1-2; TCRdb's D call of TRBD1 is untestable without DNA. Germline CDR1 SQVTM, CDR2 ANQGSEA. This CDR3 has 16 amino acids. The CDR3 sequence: CSVENEGQGSNYGYTF.

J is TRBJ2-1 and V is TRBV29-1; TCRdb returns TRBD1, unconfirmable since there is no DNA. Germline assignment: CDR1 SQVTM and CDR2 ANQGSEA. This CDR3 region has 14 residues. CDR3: CSGDPGQGVREQFF.

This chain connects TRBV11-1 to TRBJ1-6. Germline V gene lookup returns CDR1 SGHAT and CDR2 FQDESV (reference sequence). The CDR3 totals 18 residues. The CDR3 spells CASSPGGEYSSYNSPLHF.

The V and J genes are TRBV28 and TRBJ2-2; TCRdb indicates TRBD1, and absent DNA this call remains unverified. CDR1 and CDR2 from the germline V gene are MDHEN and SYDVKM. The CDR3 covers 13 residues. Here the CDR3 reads CASSIRVPGELFF.

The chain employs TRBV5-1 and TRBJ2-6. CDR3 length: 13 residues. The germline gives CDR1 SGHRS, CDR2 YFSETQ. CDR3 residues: CASRTGGHNVLTF.

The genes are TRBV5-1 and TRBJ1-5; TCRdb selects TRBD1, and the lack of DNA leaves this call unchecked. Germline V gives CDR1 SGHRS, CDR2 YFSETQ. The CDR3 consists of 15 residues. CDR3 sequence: CASPGQSYSNQPQHF.